This TCR beta chain came from a study of T cell repertoires in cytomegalovirus infection. Study background: It can be stated that public TCR beta signatures indicated CMV infection as well as a matching HLA type. Study-wide results and limits: HLA-C-restricted CMV-specific TCR beta clonotypes prevailed in the ex vivo response. Frequencies of public TCR beta families were cumulated, and this identified carriers of CMV plus the relevant HLA.

MiXCR was run by TCRdb on the reads, yielding one entry per CDR3 protein. This table has about 830,000 distinct CDR3 sequences, approximately 32% appearing once. The germline V and J ends were trimmed by 5 bases and 3 bases, with 20 bases remaining between them. The CDR3 sequence is 16 residues long. In germline, CDR1 is SGHRS, CDR2 YFSETQ. On this clonotype itself: Its target is not known.

The source is a human donor in good health (CMV status not recorded). Some clones in this sample may be carry-over from other donors' samples. The J gene is TRBJ2-5, the V gene TRBV5-1, with D perhaps TRBD1 (6 bases). The starting material was cultured CD8+ T cells from PBMCs, obtained from culture after CMV antigen stimulation. DNA for the CDR3: TGCGCCAGCAGTGACCCTCTTACAGGGTGGGAAGAGACCCAGTACTTC. Its translation: CASSDPLTGWEETQYF.